A selection of T cell receptor beta chains follows, all from one sample in a study of CD8+CD57+ T cells in acquired aplastic anemia. TCRdb used MiXCR to reprocess the reads, holding one entry per CDR3 protein. The sample includes 260,000 or so distinct CDR3 sequences, more than 40% of them seen just once. Source material: sorted CD4+, CD8+, or CD8+CD57+ T cells (not recorded which) from PBMCs. All receptors come from a human donor with aplastic anemia. The CDR3 runs from the conserved cysteine through the conserved F or W. D genes are given only for firm matches. Only part of the rows carry a size: once, few, many, or a class if the clone is expanded.

j_call d_call clone_size v_call cdr3_aa cdr3_nt
TRBJ2-1 TRBD2 many TRBV6-5 CASSPWGRDNEQFF TGTGCCAGCAGTCCTTGGGGGAGGGACAATGAGCAGTTCTTC
TRBJ2-5 TRBD2 few TRBV29-1 CSVDRGVAQYF TGCAGCGTTGATCGGGGGGTGGCCCAGTACTTC
TRBJ2-2 NA NA TRBV11-2 CASSPTLVSGELFF TGTGCCAGCAGCCCGACGCTAGTCTCCGGGGAGCTGTTTTTT
TRBJ1-1 NA many TRBV9 CASSASWGGSTEAFF TGTGCCAGCAGCGCCAGTTGGGGAGGGTCCACTGAAGCTTTCTTT
TRBJ1-5 NA NA TRBV28 CASHPRDSYGVGNQPQHF TGTGCCAGCCATCCTCGGGACTCCTATGGTGTAGGCAATCAGCCCCAGCATTTT
TRBJ1-5 TRBD1 NA TRBV19 CASSGTGVPLSNQPQHF TGTGCCAGTAGCGGGACAGGGGTCCCTCTCAGCAATCAGCCCCAGCATTTT
TRBJ1-4 NA NA TRBV20-1 CSAGKRTDTTNEKLFF TGCAGTGCTGGTAAAAGGACAGATACAACTAATGAAAAACTGTTTTTT
TRBJ2-7 TRBD2 NA TRBV6-1 CASTMLAGAYEQYF TGTGCCAGCACCATGCTAGCGGGAGCTTACGAGCAGTACTTC
TRBJ1-5 NA NA TRBV20-1 CSACWSSNQPQHF TGCAGTGCTTGTTGGAGTAGCAATCAGCCCCAGCATTTT
TRBJ2-7 NA NA TRBV27 CASRTTGMKFYEQYF TGTGCCAGCAGGACGACAGGAATGAAATTCTACGAGCAGTACTTC
TRBJ2-7 NA few TRBV6-1 CASRPTIVLESIHEQYF TGTGCCAGCAGACCTACAATAGTTTTGGAGTCAATCCACGAGCAGTACTTC
TRBJ2-7 NA NA TRBV9 CASSVEGYEQYF TGTGCCAGCAGCGTAGAGGGCTACGAGCAGTACTTC
TRBJ2-1 NA many TRBV20-1 CSARSIQETYNEQFF TGCAGTGCTAGATCAATACAGGAGACCTACAATGAGCAGTTCTTC
TRBJ2-2 TRBD2 NA TRBV7-9 CASSGPPSGGNTGELFF TGTGCCAGCAGCGGACCCCCTAGCGGGGGGAACACCGGGGAGCTGTTTTTT
TRBJ2-1 NA many TRBV15 CATLRREKEYNEQFF TGTGCCACCCTCAGACGGGAGAAAGAATACAATGAGCAGTTCTTC
TRBJ2-5 NA few TRBV4-1 CASSQSTGRGETQYF TGCGCCAGCAGCCAATCCACAGGGAGGGGAGAGACCCAGTACTTC
TRBJ1-2 NA NA TRBV7-9 CASSRSTPTEGYTF TGTGCCAGCAGCCGCTCGACTCCCACGGAAGGCTACACCTTC
TRBJ2-3 TRBD2 NA TRBV5-1 CASSASSGGTDTQYF TGCGCCAGCAGTGCGTCTAGCGGGGGCACAGATACGCAGTATTTT
TRBJ2-7 NA NA TRBV24-1 CASGPGGRGVSYEQYF TGTGCCAGCGGCCCCGGTGGCAGGGGAGTCTCCTACGAGCAGTACTTC
TRBJ2-3 NA NA TRBV11-2 CASSFAGRFTDTQYF TGTGCCAGCAGCTTTGCAGGGCGTTTTACAGATACGCAGTATTTT
TRBJ2-1 TRBD2 once TRBV24-1 CATSGPTSGGAGEQFF TGTGCCACCAGTGGCCCTACTAGCGGGGGGGCTGGTGAGCAGTTCTTC
TRBJ2-7 NA NA TRBV2 CAPQGGEQYF TGTGCCCCCCAAGGGGGAGAGCAGTACTTC
TRBJ2-7 TRBD1 NA TRBV10-2 CASRDPQGVDEQYF TGCGCCAGCAGAGACCCACAGGGGGTCGACGAGCAGTACTTC
TRBJ2-7 NA NA TRBV5-5 CASSPYSTSYEQYF TGCGCCAGCAGCCCATATTCTACGTCCTACGAGCAGTACTTC
TRBJ2-7 NA NA TRBV9 CASSVDAQTYEQYF TGTGCCAGCAGCGTAGATGCACAAACCTACGAGCAGTACTTC
TRBJ2-1 NA NA TRBV24-1 CALFVRDHNEQFF TGTGCCTTATTCGTCCGGGACCACAATGAGCAGTTCTTC
TRBJ2-7 NA many TRBV7-8 CASSLAAEQYF TGTGCCAGCAGCTTAGCGGCCGAGCAGTACTTC
TRBJ1-5 NA many TRBV10-1 CASVGHNSNQPQHF TGCGCCAGCGTCGGACACAATAGCAATCAGCCCCAGCATTTT
TRBJ2-3 TRBD2 few TRBV24-1 CAVALPNGGGPTDTQYF TGTGCCGTCGCCCTTCCCAATGGGGGAGGGCCTACAGATACGCAGTATTTT
TRBJ2-7 NA few TRBV3-1 CASSIVGAYEQYF TGTGCCAGCAGCATTGTCGGGGCCTACGAGCAGTACTTC
TRBJ1-5 NA few TRBV30 CAWEGDSNQPQHF TGTGCATGGGAGGGGGATAGCAATCAGCCCCAGCATTTT
TRBJ2-2 TRBD1 NA TRBV7-2 CASSHTGTVNTGELFF TGTGCCAGCAGCCACACCGGGACAGTGAACACCGGGGAGCTGTTTTTT